Listed here are 19 T cell receptor beta chains from one sample, sequenced in a study of blood T cell repertoires in COVID-19. The data were produced by immunoSEQ multiplex PCR, yet TCRdb's version contains in-frame clones alone and is incomplete. Here the sample spans around 130,000 clones, roughly 72% being singletons. The sample was peripheral blood. These receptors came from a human donor in a cohort sampled during active COVID-19.

This clone was observed a handful of times. The V and J genes are TRBV5-6 and TRBJ1-1, with unresolved D. V gave up 4 bases and J gave up 1 base, with 11 bases separating them. The CDR3 spans 14 residues. Germline V gene sequence: CDR1 SGHDT, CDR2 YYEEEE. The CDR3 loop is CASSGPQANTEAFF. CDR3 DNA sequence: TGTGCCAGCAGCGGGCCTCAAGCGAACACTGAAGCTTTCTTT.

The chain recombines TRBV6-4 with TRBJ1-1, with a possible D match to TRBD1 (6 bases). CDR1 is MRHNA and CDR2 is SNTAGT in the germline V gene. V lost 2 bases and J lost 1, with 8 bases in between. This CDR3 comprises 14 residues. This CDR3 is CASSDLGQNTEAFF. In DNA form, the CDR3 reads TGTGCCAGCAGTGACCTGGGACAGAACACTGAAGCTTTCTTT.

The J gene is TRBJ1-5, the V gene TRBV4-1; 7 positions match TRBD1. V shed 4 bases, J shed 0 bases, and the junction held 3 bases outside the gene matches. Germline CDR1 is MGHRA and CDR2 is YSYEKL. The CDR3 consists of 15 residues. The DNA of the CDR3 is TGCGCCAGCAGCCCACAGGGGAATAGCAATCAGCCCCAGCATTTT. As protein: CASSPQGNSNQPQHF.

This chain connects TRBV27 to TRBJ2-1; 7 bases line up with TRBD1. Germline CDR1 is MNHEY and CDR2 is SMNVEV (reference sequence). V shed 8 bases and J 5 bases; nucleotides not matched to a gene: 3. The CDR3 totals 12 residues. The CDR3 nucleotides read TGTGCCAGCCACAGGGGAGACAATGAGCAGTTCTTC. Translated, it gives CASHRGDNEQFF.

The genes are TRBV18 and TRBJ2-7; tentative D call: TRBD2 (7 bases). The CDR3 has 14 amino acids. The V and J ends lost 6 bases and 4 bases respectively, with 16 bases between them. The germline gives CDR1 KGHSH, CDR2 LQKENI. The CDR3 reads CASSERGGLYEQYF. As DNA, the CDR3 is TGTGCCAGCTCCGAGAGGGGGGGCCTGTACGAGCAGTACTTC.

The chain couples TRBV18 to TRBJ2-7; D not certain. Germline V gene sequence: CDR1 KGHSH, CDR2 LQKENI. This CDR3 spans 15 amino acids. V lost 3 bases to trimming and J lost 0 bases, with 12 bases between them. CDR3 residues: CASSPQEISSYEQYF. The DNA for the CDR3 is TGTGCCAGCTCACCCCAGGAAATCAGCTCCTACGAGCAGTACTTC.

CDR3 amino acids: CASRRDRDSPYEQYF. The CDR3 DNA follows: TGTGCCAGCAGGAGAGACCGCGACAGCCCCTACGAGCAGTACTTC. This rearrangement joins TRBV2 to TRBJ2-7; the D gene is possibly TRBD1 (5 bases). Germline values: CDR1 SNHLY, CDR2 FYNNEI. The V and J ends lost 6 bases and 2 bases respectively, with 17 bases between them. This CDR3 has 15 amino acids.

The genes are TRBV5-4 and TRBJ1-1, with no clear D. The V gene lost 7 bases and the J gene lost 0 bases, with 7 bases spanning the gap. CDR1 is SGHNT and CDR2 is YYREEE in the germline V gene (reference sequence). The CDR3 is 12 residues long. CDR3 sequence: CASGVMNTEAFF. CDR3 bases: TGTGCCAGCGGAGTAATGAACACTGAAGCTTTCTTT.

Only one count was recorded for this clone. V and J are TRBV6-5 and TRBJ1-2; 8 nucleotides align to TRBD1. The CDR3 loop spans 13 amino acids. CDR1 and CDR2 from the germline V gene are MNHEY and SVGAGI. The V and J ends lost 6 bases and 4 bases, in that order; junction bases with no gene match: 4. CDR3 sequence reads: CASSMGQAYGYTF. The CDR3 DNA reads as TGTGCCAGCAGCATGGGACAGGCCTATGGCTACACCTTC.

The chain employs TRBV29-1 and TRBJ1-2; 9 positions match TRBD1. Unmatched junction bases numbered 3, after V lost 6 bases and J lost 1 base. Germline V gene lookup returns CDR1 SQVTM and CDR2 ANQGSEA. CDR3 length: 13 residues. The CDR3 nucleotides are TGCAGCGTCCGGGGACAGGGTAACTATGGCTACACCTTC. This codes for CSVRGQGNYGYTF.

The V gene is TRBV5-1, the J gene TRBJ1-3; D not certain. The germline V gene has CDR1 SGHRS and CDR2 YFSETQ. Trimming pared 0 bases from V and 2 bases from J, leaving 12 bases between. The CDR3 loop spans 16 amino acids. As DNA, the CDR3 is TGCGCCAGCAGCTTGGCCAGATTGAGGGCTGGAAACACCATATATTTT. This encodes CASSLARLRAGNTIYF.

Concerning this clone: At one end, the junction sequence differs from germline, possibly due to a read error. V and J are TRBV4-2 and TRBJ2-7, with D perhaps TRBD1 (5 bases). Germline V gene data show CDR1 as LGHNA and CDR2 as YNFKEQ. The CDR3 covers 13 residues. The CDR3 sequence: CASSQETWGFCIF. The CDR3 region has the DNA TGTGCCAGCAGCCAAGAGACGTGGGGCTTCTGCATCTTC.

The rearrangement joins TRBV7-6 to TRBJ2-2; 9 nucleotides align to TRBD2. The length of the CDR3 is 18 residues. CDR1 and CDR2 (germline): SGHVS, FNYEAQ. V shed 5 bases, J shed 4 bases, and the junction held 14 bases outside the gene matches. Written as DNA, the CDR3 is TGTGCCAGCAGCAAAGAGGGCGGGGGGGCTCCGACCACCGGGGAGCTGTTTTTT. Protein: CASSKEGGGAPTTGELFF.

The chain combines TRBV29-1 with TRBJ1-1; unclear D gene. The CDR3 spans 12 residues. V was trimmed by 4 bases and J by 4 bases, leaving 10 bases between them. Germline V gene lookup returns CDR1 SQVTM and CDR2 ANQGSEA. Here the CDR3 reads CSVGTGITEAFF. CDR3 nucleotides: TGCAGCGTTGGGACGGGGATCACTGAAGCTTTCTTT.

This chain links TRBV30 with TRBJ1-4, with D uncertain. CDR3 length: 15 amino acids. Germline V gene sequence: CDR1 GTSNPN, CDR2 SVGIG (reference sequence). The V and J ends lost 0 bases and 4 bases respectively, with 12 bases between them. DNA of the CDR3: TGTGCCTGGAGTGTTGGAGGCATTGGTAATGAAAAACTGTTTTTT. Translating it yields CAWSVGGIGNEKLFF.

The rearrangement links TRBV13 to TRBJ1-1; 8 nucleotides agree with TRBD1. Germline V gene sequence: CDR1 PRHDT, CDR2 FYEKMQ (reference sequence). The CDR3 spans 13 residues. Trimming at V came to 8 bases and at J to 4 bases, leaving 6 bases not matched to a gene. The CDR3 loop is CASAGGAGTEAFF. The CDR3, as DNA: TGTGCCAGCGCAGGGGGCGCGGGCACTGAAGCTTTCTTT.

This chain links TRBV9 with TRBJ2-7, with 7 nucleotides matching TRBD2. Looked up from germline, CDR1 is SGDLS and CDR2 is YYNGEE. The length of the CDR3 is 14 residues. With 3 bases clipped from V and 3 bases from J, the junction kept 6 bases outside the gene matches. In DNA, the CDR3 is TGTGCCAGCAGCGGGGGGGGACTCCTCTACGAGCAGTACTTC. Amino acid sequence: CASSGGGLLYEQYF. Complete variable domain (other parts from reference TRBV9 and TRBJ2-7): DSGVTQTPKHLITATGQRVTLRCSPRSGDLSVYWYQQSLDQGLQFLIQYYNGEERAKGNILERFSAQQFPDLHSELNLSSLELGDSALYFCASSGGGLLYEQYFGPGTRLTVT.

The rearrangement links TRBV13 to TRBJ1-1; D perhaps matches TRBD1 (6 bases). The CDR3 runs 13 residues. The ends were cut back, 7 bases at V and 5 bases at J, with 14 bases in the middle. Germline CDR1 is PRHDT and CDR2 is FYEKMQ (reference sequence). CDR3 loop: CASNQGGNTEAFF. The DNA of the CDR3 is TGTGCCAGCAACCAAGGGGGTAATACTGAAGCTTTCTTT.

This rearrangement joins TRBV28 to TRBJ1-5, with D possibly TRBD1 on 6 matching bases. V lost 3 bases and J 7 bases, leaving 13 bases between the germline ends. Per germline, CDR1 MDHEN and CDR2 SYDVKM. This CDR3 region has 14 residues. The DNA for the CDR3 is TGTGCCAGCAGTTTGCTGGGGGCCCGACAGCCCCAGCATTTT. Encoded protein: CASSLLGARQPQHF. The whole variable domain, remainder taken from reference TRBV28 and TRBJ1-5, is DVKVTQSSRYLVKRTGEKVFLECVQDMDHENMFWYRQDPGLGLRLIYFSYDVKMKEKGDIPEGYSVSREKKERFSLILESASTNQTSMYLCASSLLGARQPQHFGDGTRLSIL.